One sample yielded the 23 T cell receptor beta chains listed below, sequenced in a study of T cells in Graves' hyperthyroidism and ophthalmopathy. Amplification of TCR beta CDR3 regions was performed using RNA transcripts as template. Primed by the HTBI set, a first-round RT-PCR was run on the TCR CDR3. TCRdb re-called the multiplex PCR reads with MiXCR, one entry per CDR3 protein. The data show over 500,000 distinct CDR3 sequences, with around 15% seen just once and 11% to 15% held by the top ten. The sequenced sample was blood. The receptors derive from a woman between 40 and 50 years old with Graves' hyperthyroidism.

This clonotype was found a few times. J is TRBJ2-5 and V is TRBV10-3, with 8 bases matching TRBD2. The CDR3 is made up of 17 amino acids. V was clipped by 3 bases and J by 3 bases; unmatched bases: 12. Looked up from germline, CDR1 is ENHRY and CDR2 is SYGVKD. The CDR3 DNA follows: TGTGCCATCAGTGACCGGGTTAGCGGGGCAACGAAAGAGACCCAGTACTTC. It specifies CAISDRVSGATKETQYF.

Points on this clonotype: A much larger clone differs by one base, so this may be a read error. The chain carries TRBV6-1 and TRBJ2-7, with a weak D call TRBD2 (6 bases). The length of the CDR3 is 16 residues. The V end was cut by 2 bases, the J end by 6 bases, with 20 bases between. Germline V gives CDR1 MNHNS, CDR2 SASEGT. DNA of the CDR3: TGTGCCAGCAGTGAAAAGGTAGGAGGAGGGACCTGCGAGCAGTACTTC. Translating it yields CASSEKVGGGTCEQYF.

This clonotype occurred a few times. CDR3 amino acids: CAISVDRGTGRDEQFF. In DNA, the CDR3 is TGTGCCATCAGTGTTGACAGGGGGACCGGTCGGGATGAGCAGTTCTTC. The chain employs TRBV10-3 and TRBJ2-1, with 9 positions matching TRBD1. V lost 4 bases, J lost 8 bases, and 12 bases stayed unmatched. The CDR3 runs 16 residues. The germline V gene encodes CDR1 ENHRY and CDR2 SYGVKD.

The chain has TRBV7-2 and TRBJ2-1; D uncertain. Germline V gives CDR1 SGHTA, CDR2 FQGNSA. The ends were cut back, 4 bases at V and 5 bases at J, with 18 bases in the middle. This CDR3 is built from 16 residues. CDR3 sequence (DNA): TGTGCCAGCAGCTCCTTACTTGACTGGCTAAACAATGAGCAGTTCTTC. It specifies CASSSLLDWLNNEQFF.

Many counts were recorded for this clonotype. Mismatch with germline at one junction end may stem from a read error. CDR3 nucleotide sequence: TGTGTGGGCGGGAGTCTGGATACGCAGTATTTT. This encodes CVGGSLDTQYF. The chain recombines TRBV20-1 with TRBJ2-3; 7 nucleotides align to TRBD2. Germline V gene lookup returns CDR1 DFQATT and CDR2 SNEGSKA (reference sequence). The CDR3 is made up of 11 amino acids.

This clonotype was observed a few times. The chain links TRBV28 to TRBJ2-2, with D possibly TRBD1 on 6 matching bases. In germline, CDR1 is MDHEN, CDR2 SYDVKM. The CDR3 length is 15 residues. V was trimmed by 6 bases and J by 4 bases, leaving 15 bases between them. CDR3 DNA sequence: TGTGCCAGCAGGACAGGAGCCGGGGTCACCGGGGAGCTGTTTTTT. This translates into CASRTGAGVTGELFF.

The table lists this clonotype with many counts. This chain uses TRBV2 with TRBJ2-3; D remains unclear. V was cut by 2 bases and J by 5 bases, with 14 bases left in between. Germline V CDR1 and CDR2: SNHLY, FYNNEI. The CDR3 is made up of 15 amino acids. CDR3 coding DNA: TGTGCCAGCAGTGAACAAGCGCTAAGTAGAGATACGCAGTATTTT. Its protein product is CASSEQALSRDTQYF.

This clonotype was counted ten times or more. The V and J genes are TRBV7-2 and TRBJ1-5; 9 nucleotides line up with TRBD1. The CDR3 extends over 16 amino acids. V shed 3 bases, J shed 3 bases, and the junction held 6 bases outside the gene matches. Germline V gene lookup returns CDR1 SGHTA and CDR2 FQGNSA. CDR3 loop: CASSFAGQGVNQPQHF. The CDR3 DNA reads TGTGCCAGCAGCTTCGCGGGACAGGGTGTCAATCAGCCCCAGCATTTT. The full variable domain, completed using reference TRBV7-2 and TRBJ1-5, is GAGVSQSPSNKVTEKGKDVELRCDPISGHTALYWYRQSLGQGLEFLIYFQGNSAPDKSGLPSDRFSAERTGGSVSTLTIQRTQQEDSAVYLCASSFAGQGVNQPQHFGDGTRLSIL.

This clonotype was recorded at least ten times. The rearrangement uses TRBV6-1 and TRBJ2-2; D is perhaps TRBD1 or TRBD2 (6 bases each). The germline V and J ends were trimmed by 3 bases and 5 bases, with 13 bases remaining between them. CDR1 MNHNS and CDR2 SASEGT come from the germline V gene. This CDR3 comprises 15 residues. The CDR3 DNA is TGTGCCAGCAGTGAGGTGGGGGCGGGGACCGGGGAGCTGTTTTTT. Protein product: CASSEVGAGTGELFF.

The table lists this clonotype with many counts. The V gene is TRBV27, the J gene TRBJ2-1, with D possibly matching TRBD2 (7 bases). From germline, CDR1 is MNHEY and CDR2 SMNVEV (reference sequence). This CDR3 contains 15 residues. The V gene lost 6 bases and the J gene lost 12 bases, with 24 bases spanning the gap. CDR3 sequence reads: CASRLALARGAGQFF. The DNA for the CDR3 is TGTGCCAGCAGACTAGCACTAGCGAGGGGGGCAGGGCAGTTCTTC.

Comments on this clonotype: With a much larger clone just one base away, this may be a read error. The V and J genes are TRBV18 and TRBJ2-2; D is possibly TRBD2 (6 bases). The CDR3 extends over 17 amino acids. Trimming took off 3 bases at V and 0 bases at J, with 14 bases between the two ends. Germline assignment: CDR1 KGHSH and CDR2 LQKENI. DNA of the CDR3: TGTGCCAGCTCACCCCCGGAGGGAGACACGAACACCGGGGAGCTGTTTTTT. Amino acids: CASSPPEGDTNTGELFF.

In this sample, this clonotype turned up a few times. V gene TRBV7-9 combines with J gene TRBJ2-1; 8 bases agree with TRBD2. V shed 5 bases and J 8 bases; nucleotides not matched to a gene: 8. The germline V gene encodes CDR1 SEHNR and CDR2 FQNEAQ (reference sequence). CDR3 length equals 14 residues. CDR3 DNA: TGTGCCAGCAGCCTGGGGACTAGTGAATATGAGCAGTTCTTC. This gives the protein CASSLGTSEYEQFF.

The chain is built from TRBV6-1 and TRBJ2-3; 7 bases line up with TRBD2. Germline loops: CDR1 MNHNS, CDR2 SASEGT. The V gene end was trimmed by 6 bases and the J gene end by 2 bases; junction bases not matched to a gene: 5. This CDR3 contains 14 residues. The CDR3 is CASSQTSPTDTQYF. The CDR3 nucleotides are TGTGCCAGCAGCCAGACTAGCCCCACAGATACGCAGTATTTT.

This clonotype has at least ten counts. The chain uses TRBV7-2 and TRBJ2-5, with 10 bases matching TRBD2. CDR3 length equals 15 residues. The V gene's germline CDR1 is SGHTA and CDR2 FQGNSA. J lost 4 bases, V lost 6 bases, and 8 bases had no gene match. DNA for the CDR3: TGTGCCAGCAGTTTCCAAGCGGGAGGGGGAGAGACCCAGTACTTC. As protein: CASSFQAGGGETQYF.

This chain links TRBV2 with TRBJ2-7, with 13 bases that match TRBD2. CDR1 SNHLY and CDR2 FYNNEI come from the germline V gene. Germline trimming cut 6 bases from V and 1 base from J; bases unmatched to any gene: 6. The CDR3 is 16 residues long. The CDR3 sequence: CASRPGLAGDSYEQYF. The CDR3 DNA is TGTGCCAGCAGGCCCGGACTAGCGGGGGATTCCTACGAGCAGTACTTC.

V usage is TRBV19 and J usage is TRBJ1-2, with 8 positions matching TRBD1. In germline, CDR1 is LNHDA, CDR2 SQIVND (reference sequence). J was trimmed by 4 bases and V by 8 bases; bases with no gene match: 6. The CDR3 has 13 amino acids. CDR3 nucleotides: TGTGCCAGTGACGCAGGGGGCGGCTATGGCTACACCTTC. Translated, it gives CASDAGGGYGYTF.

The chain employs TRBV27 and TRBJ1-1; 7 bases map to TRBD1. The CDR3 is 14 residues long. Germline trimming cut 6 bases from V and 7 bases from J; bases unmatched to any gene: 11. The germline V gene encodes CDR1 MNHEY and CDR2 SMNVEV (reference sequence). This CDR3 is CASRARGDGVEAFF. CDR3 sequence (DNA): TGTGCCAGCAGGGCCAGGGGGGATGGTGTTGAAGCTTTCTTT.

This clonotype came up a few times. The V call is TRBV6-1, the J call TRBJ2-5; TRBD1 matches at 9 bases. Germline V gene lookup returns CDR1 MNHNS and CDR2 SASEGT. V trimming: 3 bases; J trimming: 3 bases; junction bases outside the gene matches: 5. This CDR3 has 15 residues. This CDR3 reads CASSDLDRGKETQYF. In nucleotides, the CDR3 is TGTGCCAGCAGTGATCTGGACAGGGGTAAAGAGACCCAGTACTTC.

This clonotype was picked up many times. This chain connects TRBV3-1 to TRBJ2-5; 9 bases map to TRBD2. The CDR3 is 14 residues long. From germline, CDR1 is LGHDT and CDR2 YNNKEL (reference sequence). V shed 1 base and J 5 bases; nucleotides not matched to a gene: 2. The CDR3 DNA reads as TGTGCCAGCAGCCAAGGTGGACTAGCGGAGACCCAGTACTTC. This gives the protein CASSQGGLAETQYF.

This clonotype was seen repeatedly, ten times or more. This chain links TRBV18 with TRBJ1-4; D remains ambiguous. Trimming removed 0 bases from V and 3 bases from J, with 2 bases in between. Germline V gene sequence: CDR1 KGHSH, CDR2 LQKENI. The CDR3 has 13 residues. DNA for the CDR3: TGTGCCAGCTCACCACCGTCTAATGAAAAACTGTTTTTT. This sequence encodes CASSPPSNEKLFF. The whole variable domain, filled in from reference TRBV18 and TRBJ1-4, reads NAGVMQNPRHLVRRRGQEARLRCSPMKGHSHVYWYRQLPEEGLKFMVYLQKENIIDESGMPKERFSAEFPKEGPSILRIQQVVRGDSAAYFCASSPPSNEKLFFGSGTQLSVL.

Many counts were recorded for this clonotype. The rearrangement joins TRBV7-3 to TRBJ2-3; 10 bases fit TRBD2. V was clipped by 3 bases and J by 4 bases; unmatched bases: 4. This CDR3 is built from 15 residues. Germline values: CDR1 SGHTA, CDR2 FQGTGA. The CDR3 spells CASSLQLAGPDTQYF. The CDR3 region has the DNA TGTGCCAGCAGCTTGCAACTAGCGGGGCCAGATACGCAGTATTTT.

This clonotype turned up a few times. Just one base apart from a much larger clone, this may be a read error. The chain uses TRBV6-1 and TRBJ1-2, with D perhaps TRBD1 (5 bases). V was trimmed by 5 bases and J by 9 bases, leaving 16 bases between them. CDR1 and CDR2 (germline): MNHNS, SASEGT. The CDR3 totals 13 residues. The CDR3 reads CASSFPGRRSYTF. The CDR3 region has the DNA TGTGCCAGCAGTTTTCCGGGACGACGTAGCTACACCTTC.

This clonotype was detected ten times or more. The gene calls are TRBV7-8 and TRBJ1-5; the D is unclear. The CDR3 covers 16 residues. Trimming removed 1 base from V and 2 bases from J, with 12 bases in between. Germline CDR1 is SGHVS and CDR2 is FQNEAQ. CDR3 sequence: CASSLEGNRGNQPQHF. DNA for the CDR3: TGTGCCAGCAGCTTAGAAGGGAACAGAGGCAATCAGCCCCAGCATTTT.